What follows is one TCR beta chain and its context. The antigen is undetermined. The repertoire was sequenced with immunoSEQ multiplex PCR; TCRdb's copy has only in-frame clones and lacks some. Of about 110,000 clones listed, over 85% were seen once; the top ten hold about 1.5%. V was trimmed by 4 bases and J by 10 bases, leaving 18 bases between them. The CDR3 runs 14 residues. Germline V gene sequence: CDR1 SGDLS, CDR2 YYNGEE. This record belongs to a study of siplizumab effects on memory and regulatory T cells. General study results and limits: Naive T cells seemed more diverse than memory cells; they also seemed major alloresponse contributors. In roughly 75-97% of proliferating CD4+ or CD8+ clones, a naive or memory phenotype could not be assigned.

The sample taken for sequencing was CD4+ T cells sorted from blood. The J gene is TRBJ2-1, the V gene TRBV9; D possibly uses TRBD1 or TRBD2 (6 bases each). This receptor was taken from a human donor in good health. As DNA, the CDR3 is TGTGCCAGCAGCCTTGGCGGGACACCTGGGGAGCAGTTCTTC. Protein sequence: CASSLGGTPGEQFF.